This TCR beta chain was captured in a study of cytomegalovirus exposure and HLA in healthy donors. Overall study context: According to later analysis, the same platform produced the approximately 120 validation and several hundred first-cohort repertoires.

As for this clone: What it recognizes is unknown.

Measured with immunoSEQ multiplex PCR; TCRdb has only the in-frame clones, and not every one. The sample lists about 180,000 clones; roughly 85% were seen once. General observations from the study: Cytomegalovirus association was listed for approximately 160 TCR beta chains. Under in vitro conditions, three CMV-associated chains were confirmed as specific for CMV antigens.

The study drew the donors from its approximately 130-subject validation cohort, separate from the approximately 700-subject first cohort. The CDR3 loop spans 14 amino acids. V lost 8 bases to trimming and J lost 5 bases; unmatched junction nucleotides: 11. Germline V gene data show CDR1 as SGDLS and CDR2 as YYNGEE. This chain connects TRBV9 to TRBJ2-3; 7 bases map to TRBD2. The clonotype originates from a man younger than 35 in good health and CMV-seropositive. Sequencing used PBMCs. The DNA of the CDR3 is TGTGCCAGTACGCGGGGGAATACGTTAGATACGCAGTATTTT. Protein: CASTRGNTLDTQYF.